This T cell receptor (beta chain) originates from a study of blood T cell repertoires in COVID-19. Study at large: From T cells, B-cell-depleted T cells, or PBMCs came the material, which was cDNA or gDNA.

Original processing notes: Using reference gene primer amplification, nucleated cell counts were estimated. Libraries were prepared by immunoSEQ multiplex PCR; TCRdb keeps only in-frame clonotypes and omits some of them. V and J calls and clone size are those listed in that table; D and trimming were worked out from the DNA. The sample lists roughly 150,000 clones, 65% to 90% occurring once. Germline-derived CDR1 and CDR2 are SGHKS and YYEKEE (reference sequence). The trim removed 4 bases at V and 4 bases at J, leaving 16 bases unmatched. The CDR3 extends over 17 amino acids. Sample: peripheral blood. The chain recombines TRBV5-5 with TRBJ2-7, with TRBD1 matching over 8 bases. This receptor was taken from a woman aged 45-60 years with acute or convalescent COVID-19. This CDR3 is CASSPTPGQASLYEQYF. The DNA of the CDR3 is TGTGCCAGCAGCCCCACCCCGGGACAGGCGTCGCTATACGAGCAGTACTTC. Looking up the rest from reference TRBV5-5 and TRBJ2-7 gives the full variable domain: DAGVTQSPTHLIKTRGQQVTLRCSPISGHKSVSWYQQVLGQGPQFIFQYYEKEERGRGNFPDRFSARQFPNYSSELNVNALLLGDSALYLCASSPTPGQASLYEQYFGPGTRLTVT.